The 26 T cell receptor beta chains below all came from one sample that was sequenced in a study of blood T cell repertoires in COVID-19. The data were produced by immunoSEQ multiplex PCR, yet TCRdb's version contains in-frame clones alone and is incomplete. The sample yields about 300,000 clones, 70% to 90% seen once. Material for sequencing was PBMCs or T cells enriched from blood (not recorded which). These receptors were obtained from a man younger than 45 who had recovered from COVID-19.

J is TRBJ2-7 and V is TRBV7-9, with no clear D. The V gene's germline CDR1 is SEHNR and CDR2 FQNEAQ (reference sequence). The length of the CDR3 is 13 residues. V lost 4 bases and J 6 bases, leaving 13 bases between the germline ends. The CDR3 DNA follows: TGTGCCAGCAGCTCTCCTCGAAAGCGCGAGCAGTACTTC. It yields the protein CASSSPRKREQYF.

This clone was picked up a small number of times. The V gene is TRBV27, the J gene TRBJ2-1; TRBD1 matches at 10 bases. This CDR3 contains 18 residues. V dropped 6 bases and J dropped 5; count of bases not matched to a gene: 16. Germline-derived CDR1 and CDR2 are MNHEY and SMNVEV (reference sequence). The CDR3 here is CASSAAFPGTGEHNEQFF. CDR3 coding DNA: TGTGCCAGCAGCGCAGCTTTCCCCGGGACAGGGGAACACAATGAGCAGTTCTTC.

This clone was detected once. The chain has TRBV7-2 and TRBJ2-3; D uncertain. Trimming shortened V by 5 bases and J by 0 bases, and 9 bases separated the two germline ends. The length of the CDR3 is 14 residues. Germline CDR1 and CDR2: SGHTA and FQGNSA. CDR3 nucleotide sequence: TGTGCCAGCAGCACACCGACTAGCACAGATACGCAGTATTTT. Translated, it gives CASSTPTSTDTQYF. The full variable domain, its missing parts supplied by reference TRBV7-2 and TRBJ2-3, is GAGVSQSPSNKVTEKGKDVELRCDPISGHTALYWYRQSLGQGLEFLIYFQGNSAPDKSGLPSDRFSAERTGGSVSTLTIQRTQQEDSAVYLCASSTPTSTDTQYFGPGTRLTVL.

This chain joins TRBV5-4 and TRBJ2-3, with a possible D match to TRBD1 (5 bases). Trimming took off 0 bases at V and 3 bases at J, with 5 bases between the two ends. CDR3 length equals 13 residues. Germline CDR1 and CDR2: SGHNT and YYREEE (reference sequence). The DNA for the CDR3 is TGTGCCAGCAGCTTGGGGACAACAGATACGCAGTATTTT. This translates into CASSLGTTDTQYF.

The gene calls are TRBV2 and TRBJ1-5; the D gene is possibly TRBD1 (5 bases). V lost 6 bases, J lost 0 bases, and 15 bases lay in between. Germline V gene data show CDR1 as SNHLY and CDR2 as FYNNEI. The CDR3 spans 16 residues. The CDR3, as DNA: TGTGCCAGCAGCCTATGGGGGGTATATAGCAATCAGCCCCAGCATTTT. Translation gives CASSLWGVYSNQPQHF.

V is TRBV24-1 and J is TRBJ1-5; 7 nucleotides match TRBD1. This CDR3 has 15 residues. Looked up from germline, CDR1 is KGHDR and CDR2 is SFDVKD. Trimming cost V 6 bases and J 9 bases; bases outside gene matches: 13. The CDR3 reads CATSQGGLAGSPQHF. The CDR3 DNA reads as TGTGCCACCAGTCAAGGGGGCCTCGCGGGATCGCCCCAGCATTTT.

Regarding this clone: The sample has other DNA sequences that encode this CDR3 too. This chain uses TRBV2 with TRBJ2-7; tentative D call: TRBD1 (6 bases). The CDR3 runs to 14 residues. V lost 5 bases and J 3 bases, leaving 14 bases between the germline ends. Per germline, CDR1 SNHLY and CDR2 FYNNEI. The CDR3 DNA follows: TGTGCCAGCAGTCAGGGGCAGGGAAACTACGAGCAGTACTTC. Encoded protein: CASSQGQGNYEQYF.

This chain joins TRBV28 and TRBJ2-7; no clear D gene. V lost 4 bases, J lost 4 bases, and 17 bases lay in between. There are 15 residues in the CDR3. From germline, CDR1 is MDHEN and CDR2 SYDVKM. In DNA form, the CDR3 reads TGTGCCAGCAGTTCCCCTGCTACTTCCCTATACGAGCAGTACTTC. Its protein product is CASSSPATSLYEQYF.

J is TRBJ2-7 and V is TRBV18; 9 nucleotides match TRBD2. V lost 6 bases to trimming and J lost 4 bases; unmatched junction nucleotides: 10. CDR3 length equals 15 residues. Germline CDR1 KGHSH, CDR2 LQKENI. CDR3 sequence: CASSEGLAGNYEQYF. The CDR3 nucleotides read TGTGCCAGCTCGGAAGGGCTAGCGGGGAATTACGAGCAGTACTTC.

The chain recombines TRBV2 with TRBJ1-2, with TRBD1 identical over 8 bases. The germline gives CDR1 SNHLY, CDR2 FYNNEI. The CDR3 covers 13 residues. With V trimmed by 8 bases and J by 8 bases, 10 bases remained unmatched. The CDR3, as DNA: TGTGCCAGCCCCACAGGGGGAGGTGACGGCTACACCTTC. Protein product: CASPTGGGDGYTF.

The gene calls are TRBV29-1 and TRBJ2-1; TRBD1 might be the D (5 bases). Trimming shortened V by 2 bases and J by 6 bases, and 17 bases separated the two germline ends. The germline CDR1 and CDR2 sequences are SQVTM and ANQGSEA. The CDR3 sequence is 15 residues long. This CDR3 is CSVEQGNRPSNEQFF. The CDR3 nucleotides read TGCAGCGTTGAACAGGGCAATCGACCTAGCAATGAGCAGTTCTTC.

The genes are TRBV2 and TRBJ1-2; possible D gene TRBD1, 5 bases. In germline, CDR1 is SNHLY, CDR2 FYNNEI. The CDR3 totals 14 residues. V dropped 8 bases and J dropped 5 bases, with 18 bases sitting between them. CDR3 DNA: TGTGCCAGCTTGTACAGGTCGGGGGAATATGGCTACACCTTC. Its protein is CASLYRSGEYGYTF.

The DNA of the CDR3 is TGTGCCAGCGGCAGGGGAAGGGGCCAAGAGACCCAGTACTTC. As protein: CASGRGRGQETQYF. The rearrangement links TRBV28 to TRBJ2-5; D might be TRBD1 (6 bases). V was shortened by 8 bases and J by 1 base, with 14 bases between the two germline ends. Germline V gene data show CDR1 as MDHEN and CDR2 as SYDVKM. CDR3 length: 14 amino acids.

The chain links TRBV28 to TRBJ2-1; 8 bases are a match to TRBD1. This CDR3 contains 17 residues. Germline V gives CDR1 MDHEN, CDR2 SYDVKM. J gave up 1 base and V 3 bases, and 8 bases lay outside the gene matches. Here the CDR3 DNA reads TGTGCCAGCAGTTTCGGGGGCAGGGGGCAATCCTACAATGAGCAGTTCTTC. This gives the protein CASSFGGRGQSYNEQFF.

This chain uses TRBV29-1 with TRBJ1-2; no reliable D call. The V end was cut by 4 bases, the J end by 2 bases, with 11 bases between. Germline-derived CDR1 and CDR2 are SQVTM and ANQGSEA. This CDR3 spans 13 amino acids. As DNA, the CDR3 is TGCAGCGTTGGTGGAGGGCCAAACTATGGCTACACCTTC. Residues: CSVGGGPNYGYTF.

This chain joins TRBV5-5 and TRBJ2-7, with D maybe TRBD1 (5 bases). The germline CDR1 and CDR2 sequences are SGHKS and YYEKEE (reference sequence). Trimming pared 5 bases from V and 0 bases from J, leaving 9 bases between. There are 13 residues in the CDR3. CDR3 DNA: TGTGCCAGCAGTTCGGACATCTCCTACGAGCAGTACTTC. As protein: CASSSDISYEQYF.

The J gene is TRBJ2-2, the V gene TRBV30; 7 bases line up with TRBD1. Germline trimming cut 3 bases from V and 8 bases from J; bases unmatched to any gene: 6. This CDR3 contains 13 residues. Germline CDR1 reads GTSNPN; CDR2 reads SVGIG (reference sequence). Here the CDR3 DNA reads TGTGCCTGGAGCGTTGACAGGGCGGGGGAGCTGTTTTTT. It encodes CAWSVDRAGELFF. Full variable domain (missing parts from reference TRBV30 and TRBJ2-2): SQTIHQWPATLVQPVGSPLSLECTVEGTSNPNLYWYRQAAGRGLQLLFYSVGIGQISSEVPQNLSASRPQDRQFILSSKKLLLSDSGFYLCAWSVDRAGELFFGEGSRLTVL.

V is TRBV6-5 and J is TRBJ2-5, with 10 bases identical to TRBD1. V lost 5 bases and J lost 5; bases outside the gene matches: 8. Germline lookup yields CDR1 MNHEY and CDR2 SVGAGI. The CDR3 covers 15 residues. In DNA form, the CDR3 reads TGTGCCAGCAGTATCCGGACAGGGGGGATCGAGACCCAGTACTTC. The encoded protein is CASSIRTGGIETQYF.

The CDR3 loop reads CASSLTRLAGFTDTQYF. The CDR3, as DNA: TGTGCCAGCAGCTTGACCCGACTAGCGGGTTTCACAGATACGCAGTATTTT. The genes are TRBV5-4 and TRBJ2-3; 10 nucleotides agree with TRBD2. V was pared by 1 base and J by 2 bases, with 7 bases of the junction left unmatched. This CDR3 region has 17 residues. CDR1 and CDR2 (germline): SGHNT, YYREEE (reference sequence).

The chain combines TRBV11-2 with TRBJ2-7; unclear D gene. This CDR3 is built from 14 residues. The ends were cut back, 6 bases at V and 0 bases at J, with 12 bases in the middle. CDR1 and CDR2 from the germline V gene are SGHAT and FQNNGV. The DNA for the CDR3 is TGTGCCAGCAGTTCCACGAGGCCCTCCTACGAGCAGTACTTC. Translating it yields CASSSTRPSYEQYF.

The rearrangement links TRBV27 to TRBJ2-3; the D is unclear. The V and J ends lost 10 bases and 3 bases respectively, with 11 bases between them. There are 12 residues in the CDR3. Looked up from germline, CDR1 is MNHEY and CDR2 is SMNVEV (reference sequence). The CDR3 here is CATSPGTDTQYF. CDR3 sequence (DNA): TGTGCCACCAGCCCCGGGACAGATACGCAGTATTTT.

The CDR3 is CASTRLEGYYGYTF. CDR3 bases: TGTGCCAGCACCCGATTAGAGGGTTACTATGGCTACACCTTC. This chain links TRBV28 with TRBJ1-2; D gene unclear. Per germline, CDR1 MDHEN and CDR2 SYDVKM. The V end was cut by 7 bases, the J end by 3 bases, with 15 bases between. CDR3 length equals 14 residues.

The genes are TRBV7-9 and TRBJ1-1, with TRBD1 as a possible D gene (5 bases). This CDR3 contains 14 residues. CDR1 and CDR2 (germline): SEHNR, FQNEAQ (reference sequence). The V end lost 2 bases, the J end lost 5 bases, and 12 bases lay between the germline ends. CDR3 amino acids: CASSLIQGRTEAFF. DNA for the CDR3: TGTGCCAGCAGCTTAATTCAGGGCCGGACTGAAGCTTTCTTT.

This clone was detected only a few times. The V call is TRBV19, the J call TRBJ2-2; TRBD1 matches at 12 bases. Germline loops: CDR1 LNHDA, CDR2 SQIVND (reference sequence). V trimming: 9 bases; J trimming: 5 bases; junction bases outside the gene matches: 13. The CDR3 extends over 17 amino acids. The CDR3, as DNA: TGTGCCAGCCGGGACAGGGGGCTTCGATCGGGGACCGGGGAGCTGTTTTTT. It encodes CASRDRGLRSGTGELFF.

The V call is TRBV6-1, the J call TRBJ1-1, with D possibly being TRBD1 (5 bases). Germline assignment: CDR1 MNHNS and CDR2 SASEGT. The CDR3 is 15 residues long. Trimming shortened V by 2 bases and J by 0 bases, and 10 bases separated the two germline ends. CDR3 region: CASSEFDSLNTEAFF. The CDR3 region has the DNA TGTGCCAGCAGTGAATTTGACAGCTTGAACACTGAAGCTTTCTTT.

The chain couples TRBV5-4 to TRBJ2-2; possible D gene TRBD2, 6 bases. V was clipped by 4 bases and J by 5 bases, with 9 bases between them. The CDR3 spans 13 residues. CDR1 and CDR2 (germline): SGHNT, YYREEE (reference sequence). This chain's CDR3 is CASSPAGTGELFF. The CDR3 nucleotides are TGTGCCAGCAGCCCCGCGGGGACCGGGGAGCTGTTTTTT.